One and the same sample provided the 26 T cell receptor beta chains below, sequenced in a study of T cells in Graves' hyperthyroidism and ophthalmopathy. RNA transcripts gave rise to amplified TCR beta CDR3 regions. HTBI primers were the set used in a first-round RT-PCR of the TCR CDR3. One entry per CDR3 protein, called by TCRdb with MiXCR from the multiplex PCR reads. The sample has some 300,000 distinct CDR3 sequences; more than 10% are singletons. The sequencing input was blood. The receptors stem from a woman in her 30s with Graves' hyperthyroidism that later progressed to Graves' ophthalmopathy.

The chain has TRBV12-3 or TRBV12-4 and TRBJ2-2; D gene uncertain. The CDR3 is 12 residues long. V was cut by 7 bases and J by 7 bases, with 10 bases left in between. CDR3 sequence: CASNWFGGELFF. The CDR3 DNA reads TGTGCCAGCAATTGGTTTGGCGGGGAGCTGTTTTTT.

This clonotype was seen many times. The CDR3: CASSLDRAKTQYF. The DNA of the CDR3 is TGTGCCAGCAGCTTAGACAGGGCCAAGACCCAGTACTTC. J is TRBJ2-5 and V is TRBV7-2, with D possibly matching TRBD1 (6 bases). V lost 1 base to trimming and J lost 6 bases, with 9 bases between them. Germline V gene data show CDR1 as SGHTA and CDR2 as FQGNSA. The CDR3 runs to 13 residues.

This clonotype occurred many times. V is TRBV20-1 and J is TRBJ2-3; D remains ambiguous. This CDR3 region has 13 residues. Deletions cut 0 bases from V and 5 bases from J, with 9 bases between. The germline V gene has CDR1 DFQATT and CDR2 SNEGSKA (reference sequence). DNA for the CDR3: TGCAGTGCTAGAGAACCGGTAATAGATACGCAGTATTTT. As protein: CSAREPVIDTQYF.

This clonotype was seen at least ten times. The chain employs TRBV9 and TRBJ2-1; a possible D gene is TRBD2 (5 bases). V dropped 0 bases and J dropped 5 bases, with 12 bases sitting between them. Per germline, CDR1 SGDLS and CDR2 YYNGEE. CDR3 length equals 15 residues. CDR3 sequence: CASSVDGLAHNEQFF. CDR3 sequence (DNA): TGTGCCAGCAGCGTAGACGGACTGGCTCACAATGAGCAGTTCTTC.

This clonotype was counted between two and nine times. The chain links TRBV19 to TRBJ2-7, with a possible D match to TRBD2 (5 bases). In germline, CDR1 is LNHDA, CDR2 SQIVND (reference sequence). This CDR3 spans 14 amino acids. V was clipped by 3 bases and J by 5 bases, with 14 bases between them. CDR3 DNA sequence: TGTGCCAGTAGTATGCCCCTAGCCATCAACGAGCAGTACTTC. Its protein is CASSMPLAINEQYF.

There are a few counts of this clonotype. This sequence joins TRBV29-1 and TRBJ2-7; weak D call: TRBD1 (6 bases). V was clipped by 6 bases and J by 0 bases, with 15 bases between them. The CDR3 is 14 amino acids. The germline gives CDR1 SQVTM, CDR2 ANQGSEA. As DNA, the CDR3 is TGCAGCGTGGACACAGGGATGAGCTCCTACGAGCAGTACTTC. It codes for CSVDTGMSSYEQYF.

The V and J genes are TRBV30 and TRBJ1-2; D unclear. The CDR3 is made up of 15 amino acids. Trimming cost V 0 bases and J 0 bases, with 11 bases left between them. Germline V CDR1 and CDR2: GTSNPN, SVGIG (reference sequence). In DNA, the CDR3 is TGTGCCTGGAGTGTACCCCCCAATTCTAACTATGGCTACACCTTC. Protein: CAWSVPPNSNYGYTF. The entire variable domain, with the rest obtained from reference TRBV30 and TRBJ1-2, is as follows: SQTIHQWPATLVQPVGSPLSLECTVEGTSNPNLYWYRQAAGRGLQLLFYSVGIGQISSEVPQNLSASRPQDRQFILSSKKLLLSDSGFYLCAWSVPPNSNYGYTFGSGTRLTVV.

This clonotype showed up many times. The gene calls are TRBV12-3 or TRBV12-4 and TRBJ2-3; 9 positions match TRBD1. The CDR3 is 15 residues long. Trimming removed 6 bases from V and 4 bases from J; junction bases left unmatched: 8. The CDR3: CASSPQGASADTQYF. CDR3 in DNA: TGTGCCAGCAGCCCACAGGGGGCTTCTGCAGATACGCAGTATTTT.

In this sample, this clonotype turned up many times. This chain uses TRBV27 with TRBJ2-7; TRBD1 aligns across 7 bases. The germline gives CDR1 MNHEY, CDR2 SMNVEV (reference sequence). This CDR3 spans 17 amino acids. The ends lost 2 bases at V and 2 bases at J; junction bases unmatched: 12. DNA of the CDR3: TGTGCCAGCAGTTTAACAAAGCGACAGGGATTAACCTACGAGCAGTACTTC. It is translated as CASSLTKRQGLTYEQYF.

Only a few counts were recorded for this clonotype. The chain uses TRBV4-2 and TRBJ2-5; D ambiguous. Germline CDR1 reads LGHNA; CDR2 reads YNFKEQ. The CDR3 is 15 residues long. V was clipped by 4 bases and J by 0 bases, with 12 bases between them. The CDR3 region has the DNA TGTGCCAGCAGCCCCTTAGGACGGAACCAAGAGACCCAGTACTTC. It codes for CASSPLGRNQETQYF.

This clonotype was picked up many times. The V gene is TRBV7-9, the J gene TRBJ2-2, with a weak D call TRBD2 (5 bases). Germline CDR1 and CDR2: SEHNR and FQNEAQ (reference sequence). The CDR3 contains 13 residues. Trimming left V 5 bases short and J 6 bases short, with 10 bases between. The CDR3 here is CASSRGLAGELFF. The CDR3 DNA is TGTGCCAGCAGCCGCGGACTTGCCGGGGAGCTGTTTTTT.

The table lists this clonotype with a count of one. The rearrangement uses TRBV19 and TRBJ1-2, with D uncertain. The CDR3 has 13 amino acids. Trimming removed 6 bases from V and 6 bases from J, with 14 bases in between. Germline V gene data show CDR1 as LNHDA and CDR2 as SQIVND (reference sequence). CDR3 sequence reads: CASSLLGGDGYTF. Here the CDR3 DNA reads TGTGCCAGTAGCCTTCTGGGTGGAGATGGCTACACCTTC.

This clonotype was counted ten times or more. The genes are TRBV7-9 and TRBJ2-2; unclear D gene. CDR3 length: 16 amino acids. Trimming shortened V by 4 bases and J by 0 bases, and 12 bases separated the two germline ends. CDR1 and CDR2 (germline): SEHNR, FQNEAQ (reference sequence). The CDR3 region is CASSSSSKANTGELFF. The CDR3 DNA sequence: TGTGCCAGCAGCTCTTCGTCAAAGGCGAACACCGGGGAGCTGTTTTTT.

This rearrangement joins TRBV9 to TRBJ2-3; 7 bases are shared with TRBD2. The CDR3 sequence is 16 residues long. Looked up from germline, CDR1 is SGDLS and CDR2 is YYNGEE. J gave up 0 bases and V 0 bases, and 4 bases lay outside the gene matches. In DNA form, the CDR3 reads TGTGCCAGCAGCGTAGTGGGGGGGACTAGCACAGATACGCAGTATTTT. It codes for CASSVVGGTSTDTQYF.

Many counts were recorded for this clonotype. The rearrangement joins TRBV7-2 to TRBJ1-1; D uncertain. V lost 5 bases and J 0 bases, leaving 10 bases between the germline ends. The CDR3 spans 14 residues. CDR1 is SGHTA, CDR2 FQGNSA, per germline. The CDR3 nucleotides are TGTGCCAGCAGCCCTTCCGGGATGAACACTGAAGCTTTCTTT. It is translated as CASSPSGMNTEAFF.

This clonotype was seen at least ten times. The V and J genes are TRBV6-1 and TRBJ2-3, with 8 positions matching TRBD1. The V segment lost 6 bases and the J segment 8 bases; nucleotides outside the gene matches: 7. The CDR3 totals 13 residues. Per the germline V gene, CDR1 is MNHNS and CDR2 is SASEGT. DNA of the CDR3: TGTGCCAGCAGGGCCGGACAGGGAAGTACGCAGTATTTT. This translates into CASRAGQGSTQYF.

There are a few counts of this clonotype. This chain connects TRBV20-1 to TRBJ1-6, with TRBD1 as a possible D gene (5 bases). CDR1 and CDR2 (germline): DFQATT, SNEGSKA (reference sequence). CDR3 size: 14 residues. Trimming pared 6 bases from V and 4 bases from J, leaving 13 bases between. The CDR3 region has the DNA TGCAGTGCCGAAAGGGGTCAATATAATTCACCCCTCCACTTT. Translation gives CSAERGQYNSPLHF.

This clonotype occurred many times. V usage is TRBV12-3 or TRBV12-4 and J usage is TRBJ2-7; 7 bases are shared with TRBD2. With 5 bases clipped from V and 3 bases from J, the junction kept 10 bases outside the gene matches. The CDR3 totals 15 residues. CDR3 in amino acids: CASSRYSSGLYEQYF. The CDR3 nucleotides read TGTGCCAGCAGTCGCTATTCTAGCGGACTCTACGAGCAGTACTTC.

This clonotype was counted at least ten times. The chain uses TRBV6-1 and TRBJ1-1; D ambiguous. CDR1 is MNHNS and CDR2 is SASEGT in the germline V gene. V was pared by 5 bases and J by 6 bases, with 7 bases between. This CDR3 has 11 residues. CDR3: CASSRGAEAFF. The CDR3 DNA is TGTGCCAGCAGTCGCGGGGCTGAAGCTTTCTTT.

In its sample, this clonotype was seen many times. V and J are TRBV28 and TRBJ1-2; D is possibly TRBD1 (5 bases). V lost 3 bases and J lost 5, with 10 bases in between. This CDR3 comprises 13 residues. Germline CDR1 and CDR2: MDHEN and SYDVKM. This chain's CDR3 is CASSFFGAYGYTF. The CDR3 DNA sequence: TGTGCCAGCAGTTTCTTTGGGGCTTATGGCTACACCTTC.

In its sample, this clonotype was seen many times. J is TRBJ1-2 and V is TRBV7-8; D not certain. Per the germline V gene, CDR1 is SGHVS and CDR2 is FQNEAQ. Trimming took off 0 bases at V and 4 bases at J, with 3 bases between the two ends. The CDR3 totals 12 residues. For the CDR3, the DNA is TGTGCCAGCAGCTTAGCGACCTATGGCTACACCTTC. Residues: CASSLATYGYTF.

This chain links TRBV6-5 with TRBJ2-2; 9 bases fit TRBD2. The ends lost 5 bases at V and 7 bases at J; junction bases unmatched: 20. Germline loops: CDR1 MNHEY, CDR2 SVGAGI. CDR3 size: 19 residues. The DNA for the CDR3 is TGTGCCAGCAGTCCTCTGACTCTTAGCGGGAGTAGGATAATCGGGGAGCTGTTTTTT. Translation gives CASSPLTLSGSRIIGELFF.

This clonotype was counted ten times or more. The genes are TRBV28 and TRBJ2-7; D remains unclear. Germline V gives CDR1 MDHEN, CDR2 SYDVKM. V dropped 5 bases and J dropped 0 bases, with 17 bases sitting between them. This CDR3 region has 16 residues. CDR3 DNA sequence: TGTGCCAGCAGTCTATCCTCCCCACCTACCTCCTACGAGCAGTACTTC. Protein product: CASSLSSPPTSYEQYF.

The V and J genes are TRBV7-9 and TRBJ2-1; 8 bases are a match to TRBD2. Germline CDR1 and CDR2: SEHNR and FQNEAQ (reference sequence). There are 17 residues in the CDR3. The V segment lost 5 bases and the J segment 0 bases; nucleotides outside the gene matches: 9. CDR3 DNA sequence: TGTGCCAGCAGCACCTCCGGGGGGGAGAGCTCCTACAATGAGCAGTTCTTC. Its protein is CASSTSGGESSYNEQFF.

In its sample, this clonotype was seen many times. The V and J genes are TRBV6-1 and TRBJ2-2; D gene unclear. Germline CDR1 reads MNHNS; CDR2 reads SASEGT. CDR3 size: 15 residues. Between the trimmed V and J ends, which lost 6 bases and 3 bases, there was a span of 14 bases. CDR3 sequence (DNA): TGTGCCAGCAGCCTAGACATCGGTTACACCGGGGAGCTGTTTTTT. This encodes CASSLDIGYTGELFF.

Ten or more counts support this clonotype. The chain has TRBV7-2 and TRBJ2-2; D gene uncertain. With 2 bases removed from V and 6 bases from J, the gap between germline ends came to 16 bases. Germline V gene lookup returns CDR1 SGHTA and CDR2 FQGNSA. There are 16 residues in the CDR3. Here the CDR3 reads CASSLRVSSLSGELFF. The CDR3 DNA reads as TGTGCCAGCAGCTTACGGGTGTCGTCCCTATCCGGGGAGCTGTTTTTT.